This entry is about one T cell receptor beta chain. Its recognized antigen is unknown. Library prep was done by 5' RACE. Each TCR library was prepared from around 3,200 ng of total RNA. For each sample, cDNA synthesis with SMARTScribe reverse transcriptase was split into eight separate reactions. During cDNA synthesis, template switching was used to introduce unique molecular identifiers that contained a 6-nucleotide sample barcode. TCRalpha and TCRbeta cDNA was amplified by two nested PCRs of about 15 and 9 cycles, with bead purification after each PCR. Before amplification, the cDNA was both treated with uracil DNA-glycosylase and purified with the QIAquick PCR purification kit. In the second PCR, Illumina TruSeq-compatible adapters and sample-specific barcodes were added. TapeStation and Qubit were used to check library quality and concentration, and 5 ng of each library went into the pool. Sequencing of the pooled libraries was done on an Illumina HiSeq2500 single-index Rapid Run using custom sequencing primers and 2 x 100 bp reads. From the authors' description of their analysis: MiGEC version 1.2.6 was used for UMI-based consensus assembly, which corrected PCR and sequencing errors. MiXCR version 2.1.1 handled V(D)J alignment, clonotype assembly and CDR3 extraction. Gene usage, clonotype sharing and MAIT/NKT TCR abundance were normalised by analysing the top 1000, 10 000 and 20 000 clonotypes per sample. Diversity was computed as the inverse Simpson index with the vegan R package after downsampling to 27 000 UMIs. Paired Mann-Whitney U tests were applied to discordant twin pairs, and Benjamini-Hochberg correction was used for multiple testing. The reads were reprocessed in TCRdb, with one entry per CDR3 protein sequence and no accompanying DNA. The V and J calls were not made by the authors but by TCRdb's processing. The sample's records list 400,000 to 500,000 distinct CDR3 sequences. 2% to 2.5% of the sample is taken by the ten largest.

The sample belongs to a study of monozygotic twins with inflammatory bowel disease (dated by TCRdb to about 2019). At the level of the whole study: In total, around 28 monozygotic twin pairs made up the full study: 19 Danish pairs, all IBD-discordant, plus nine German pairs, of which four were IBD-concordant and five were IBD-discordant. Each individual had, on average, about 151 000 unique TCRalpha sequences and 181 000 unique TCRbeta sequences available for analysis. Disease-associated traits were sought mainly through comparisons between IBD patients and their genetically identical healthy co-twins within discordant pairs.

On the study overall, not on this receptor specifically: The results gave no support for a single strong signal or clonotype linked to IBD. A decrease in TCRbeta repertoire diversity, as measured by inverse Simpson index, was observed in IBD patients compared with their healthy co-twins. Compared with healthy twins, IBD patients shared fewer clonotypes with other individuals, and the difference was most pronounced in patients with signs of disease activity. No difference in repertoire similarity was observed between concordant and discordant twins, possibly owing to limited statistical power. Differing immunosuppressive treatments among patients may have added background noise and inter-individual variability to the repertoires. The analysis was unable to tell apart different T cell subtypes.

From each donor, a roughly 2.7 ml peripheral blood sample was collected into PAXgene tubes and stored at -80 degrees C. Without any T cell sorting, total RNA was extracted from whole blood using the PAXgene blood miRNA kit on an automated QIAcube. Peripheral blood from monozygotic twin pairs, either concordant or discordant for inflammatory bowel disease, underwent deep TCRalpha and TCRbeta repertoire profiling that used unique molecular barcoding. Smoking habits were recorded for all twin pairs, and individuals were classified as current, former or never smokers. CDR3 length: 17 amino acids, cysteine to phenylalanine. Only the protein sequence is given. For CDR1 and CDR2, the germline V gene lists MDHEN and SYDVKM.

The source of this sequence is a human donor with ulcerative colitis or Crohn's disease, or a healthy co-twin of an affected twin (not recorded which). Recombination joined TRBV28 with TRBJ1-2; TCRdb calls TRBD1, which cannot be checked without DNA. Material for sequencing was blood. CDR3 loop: CASRDRRTGASSYGYTF.